Listed here is a single T cell receptor (beta chain). Antigen specificity is unknown. The CDR3 spans 13 residues. CDR1 and CDR2 from the germline V gene are SGHAT and FQNNGV. V was shortened by 0 bases and J by 7 bases, with 7 bases between the two germline ends. This sample is drawn from a study of OX40 agonist ivuxolimab in advanced cancers. Overall study results and limits: Some nonresponders additionally presented with little normalized T-cell clonal expansion.

Repertoires were generated with immunoSEQ multiplex PCR, while TCRdb's copy carries only in-frame clones and drops some. The sample lists fewer than 100,000 clones; more than 75% were seen once. Material: CD4+ or CD8+ T cells sorted from blood, obtained in a trial of the OX40 agonist ivuxolimab. This chain links TRBV11-2 with TRBJ2-1; D uncertain. The sequence derives from an adult with an advanced solid tumor such as melanoma, head and neck, liver or kidney cancer. The CDR3 coding sequence is TGTGCCAGCAGCTTAGATATGGGAAATGAGCAGTTCTTC. This codes for CASSLDMGNEQFF. Looking up the rest from reference TRBV11-2 and TRBJ2-1 gives the full variable domain: EAGVAQSPRYKIIEKRQSVAFWCNPISGHATLYWYQQILGQGPKLLIQFQNNGVVDDSQLPKDRFSAERLKGVDSTLKIQPAKLEDSAVYLCASSLDMGNEQFFGPGTRLTVL.